The rows below give T cell receptor beta chains drawn from one sample of a study of blood T cell repertoires in COVID-19. The table came from immunoSEQ multiplex PCR; TCRdb's copy has only in-frame clones and leaves some out. The table lists about 200,000 clones, approximately 86% of them singletons. The sample taken for sequencing was PBMCs or T cells enriched from blood (not recorded which). The receptors stem from a woman in her thirties who had been exposed to COVID-19. CDR3s include the opening cysteine and the closing phenylalanine or tryptophan. D genes are given only for firm matches. Clone size is stated in some rows and not others, as once, few, many or a class when expanded.

d_gene,j_gene,abundance,v_gene,CDR3aa,CDR3nt
-,TRBJ1-2,-,TRBV6-5,CASRSDSRYGYTF,TGTGCCAGCAGATCCGACAGCCGCTATGGCTACACCTTC
-,TRBJ2-6,-,TRBV2,CASSAGSGANVLTF,TGTGCCAGCAGTGCGGGCTCTGGGGCCAACGTCCTGACTTTC
-,TRBJ2-1,-,TRBV2,CASTPPWGQFPFF,TGTGCCAGCACTCCGCCCTGGGGGCAATTCCCGTTCTTC
-,TRBJ1-1,-,TRBV30,CAWSGYGEAFF,TGTGCCTGGAGTGGCTACGGTGAAGCTTTCTTT
-,TRBJ2-7,-,TRBV7-9,CASSLPGHKSYEQYF,TGTGCCAGCAGCTTACCGGGACACAAGTCCTACGAGCAGTACTTC
-,TRBJ1-1,-,TRBV2,CASSLGRTEAFF,TGTGCCAGCAGTCTTGGGCGCACTGAAGCTTTCTTT
-,TRBJ1-4,-,TRBV2,CASSRQATNEKLFF,TGTGCCAGCAGTCGACAGGCAACTAATGAAAAACTGTTTTTT
TRBD1,TRBJ1-1,-,TRBV5-6,CASSRDRGWVAFF,TGTGCCAGCAGCCGAGACAGGGGATGGGTAGCTTTCTTT
-,TRBJ2-5,-,TRBV7-3,CASSLSGVHRETQYF,TGTGCCAGCAGCCTGTCGGGGGTCCATCGAGAGACCCAGTACTTC
TRBD1,TRBJ1-5,-,TRBV28,CASSFLGQGPSNQPQHF,TGTGCCAGCAGTTTCCTCGGACAGGGCCCTAGCAATCAGCCCCAGCATTTT
-,TRBJ1-2,-,TRBV7-6,CASSPYSARYTF,TGTGCCAGCAGTCCCTATAGTGCGCGCTACACCTTC
TRBD1,TRBJ1-2,-,TRBV28,CASTPRTGVGYTF,TGTGCCAGCACCCCGAGGACAGGGGTCGGCTACACCTTC
TRBD1,TRBJ2-3,-,TRBV4-1,CASSQEGTGLRGTQYF,TGCGCCAGCAGCCAAGAAGGGACAGGTCTGAGGGGTACGCAGTATTTT
-,TRBJ2-1,few,TRBV7-8,CASSLEPPGNEQFF,TGTGCCAGCAGCTTAGAACCCCCCGGCAATGAGCAGTTCTTC
-,TRBJ2-6,-,TRBV3-1/TRBV3-2,CASSHPVSTGRSGANVLTF,TGTGCCAGCAGCCATCCGGTGTCCACAGGGCGCTCTGGGGCCAACGTCCTGACTTTC
TRBD1,TRBJ1-2,-,TRBV29-1,CSVLDRIYGYTF,TGCAGCGTTCTGGACAGGATCTATGGCTACACCTTC
TRBD1,TRBJ1-3,few,TRBV4-1,CASSQGRGQGPAESTIYF,TGCGCCAGCAGCCAAGGCCGAGGACAGGGCCCGGCTGAAAGCACCATATATTTT
-,TRBJ2-7,-,TRBV3-1/TRBV3-2,CASSLGLGAYEQYF,TGTGCCAGCAGCCTGGGGCTTGGGGCCTACGAGCAGTACTTC
-,TRBJ1-1,-,TRBV12-3/TRBV12-4,CATKTGNTEAFF,TGTGCCACCAAGACAGGGAACACTGAAGCTTTCTTT
-,TRBJ2-7,-,TRBV29-1,CSARQVFKQYF,TGCAGCGCGAGACAGGTTTTTAAGCAGTACTTC
-,TRBJ2-3,-,TRBV28,CASSSPGTIIADTQYF,TGTGCCAGCAGCAGCCCCGGGACAATCATTGCAGATACGCAGTATTTT
-,TRBJ2-3,-,TRBV12-3/TRBV12-4,CASNPPGTDTQYF,TGTGCCAGCAACCCCCCGGGGACAGATACGCAGTATTTT
-,TRBJ2-7,-,TRBV9,CASSVQSGIPYEQYF,TGTGCCAGCAGCGTACAGTCAGGGATTCCCTACGAGCAGTACTTC
-,TRBJ1-2,-,TRBV5-1,CASSLGRGSNYGYTF,TGCGCCAGCAGCTTGGGAAGGGGTTCCAACTATGGCTACACCTTC
TRBD1,TRBJ1-2,-,TRBV5-6,CASSPGQPGRGYTF,TGTGCCAGCAGCCCGGGACAGCCGGGCCGGGGCTACACCTTC
TRBD1,TRBJ2-7,-,TRBV28,CASSLWGQPSSYEQYF,TGTGCCAGCAGTTTGTGGGGACAGCCGAGCTCCTACGAGCAGTACTTC
-,TRBJ2-1,-,TRBV20-1,CSLSRAYEQFF,TGCAGTCTCAGTAGAGCGTATGAGCAGTTCTTC
-,TRBJ1-1,-,TRBV6-5,CASSYSHSLNTEAFF,TGTGCCAGCAGTTACTCGCACAGTTTGAACACTGAAGCTTTCTTT
-,TRBJ1-5,-,TRBV3-1/TRBV3-2,CASSQGGGPSNQPQHF,TGTGCCAGCAGCCAAGGGGGGGGGCCCAGCAATCAGCCCCAGCATTTT
-,TRBJ1-1,-,TRBV24-1,CATSKTENTEAFF,TGTGCCACCAGTAAAACAGAGAACACTGAAGCTTTCTTT
-,TRBJ1-1,-,TRBV3-1/TRBV3-2,CASSQGEVANTEAFF,TGTGCCAGCAGTCAAGGGGAGGTAGCGAACACTGAAGCTTTCTTT
-,TRBJ2-7,once,TRBV28,CASSGTNYEQYF,TGTGCCAGCAGCGGGACAAACTACGAGCAGTACTTC
-,TRBJ1-6,-,TRBV2,CASSEGGWWDSPLHF,TGTGCCAGCAGTGAAGGAGGTTGGTGGGATTCACCCCTCCACTTT
-,TRBJ1-4,few,TRBV10-3,CAISDRGQNEKLFF,TGTGCCATCAGTGACCGGGGTCAGAATGAAAAACTGTTTTTT
TRBD1,TRBJ1-5,-,TRBV19,CASSMGPGGSNQPQHF,TGTGCCAGTAGTATGGGGCCAGGGGGGAGCAATCAGCCCCAGCATTTT
TRBD1,TRBJ2-3,-,TRBV29-1,CSVGPGQGSDTQYF,TGCAGCGTAGGACCGGGACAGGGGAGCGATACGCAGTATTTT
-,TRBJ2-2,-,TRBV29-1,CSVGAGMTPGELFF,TGCAGCGTTGGGGCAGGGATGACCCCCGGGGAGCTGTTTTTT
-,TRBJ1-4,-,TRBV6-2/TRBV6-3,CASSRPGVTNEKLFF,TGTGCCAGCAGCCGCCCGGGGGTAACAAATGAAAAACTGTTTTTT
-,TRBJ2-2,-,TRBV9,CASSADSGVNIYTGELFF,TGTGCCAGCAGCGCCGATTCCGGGGTCAATATTTACACCGGGGAGCTGTTTTTT
TRBD1,TRBJ1-2,once,TRBV10-3,CAISEGVGTDNYGYTF,TGTGCCATCAGTGAAGGAGTGGGGACAGATAACTATGGCTACACCTTC
-,TRBJ2-1,-,TRBV5-4,CASSLDGGSGYNEQFF,TGTGCCAGCAGCTTGGATGGGGGGTCAGGCTACAATGAGCAGTTCTTC
-,TRBJ1-2,-,TRBV9,CASSVGGFGGYTF,TGTGCCAGCAGCGTAGGAGGGTTCGGTGGCTACACCTTC
TRBD1,TRBJ1-2,-,TRBV10-3,CAIRGDRGGYGYTF,TGTGCCATCAGGGGGGACAGGGGTGGCTATGGCTACACCTTC
-,TRBJ2-1,-,TRBV5-1,CASSQQAGEQFF,TGCGCCAGCAGCCAACAGGCTGGGGAGCAGTTCTTC
-,TRBJ1-2,-,TRBV15,CATSRDKQNYGYTF,TGTGCCACCAGCAGAGACAAACAGAACTATGGCTACACCTTC
-,TRBJ1-3,few,TRBV5-1,CASSPGPGNTIYF,TGCGCCAGCAGCCCTGGGCCTGGAAACACCATATATTTT
-,TRBJ1-6,-,TRBV4-1,CASSQGGGDNSPLHF,TGCGCCAGCAGCCAAGGGGGCGGGGATAATTCACCCCTCCACTTT
TRBD2,TRBJ2-1,few,TRBV2,CASSARSSGGRNEQFF,TGTGCCAGCAGTGCGAGGTCTAGCGGGGGACGCAATGAGCAGTTCTTC
-,TRBJ2-2,-,TRBV4-1,CASSHGAGASGELFF,TGCGCCAGCAGCCATGGCGCGGGGGCTTCCGGGGAGCTGTTTTTT
-,TRBJ2-7,once,TRBV30,CAWSLSRVYEQYF,TGTGCCTGGAGTCTAAGCCGCGTCTACGAGCAGTACTTC
-,TRBJ1-3,-,TRBV15,CATSRVGRYVSGNTIYF,TGTGCCACCAGCAGAGTTGGGCGATACGTCTCTGGAAACACCATATATTTT